This entry describes one TCR beta chain. Method: immunoSEQ multiplex PCR; TCRdb's copy keeps in-frame clones and lacks some. The table shows around 260,000 clones, with 91% occurring only once. This entry comes from a study of blood T cell repertoires in COVID-19. The Seattle patients joined while their infection was active and were tracked longitudinally afterward. CDR3 size: 15 residues. Per the germline V gene, CDR1 is SGHVS and CDR2 is FQNEAQ. V lost 2 bases and J lost 2, with 10 bases in between. The chain joins TRBV7-8 to TRBJ1-5; a possible D gene is TRBD1 (5 bases). The clonotype originates from a person in their late teens or twenties with COVID-19, enrolled during active disease. Material: peripheral blood. CDR3 coding DNA: TGTGCCAGCAGCTTATCGGGGGGTGGCAATCAGCCCCAGCATTTT. This gives the protein CASSLSGGGNQPQHF.